Shown below are 16 T cell receptor beta chains from a single sample sequenced in a study of CD8 T cells in Susac syndrome. When the RNA was reverse transcribed, random hexamers were used with an input of about 0.45 to 1 ug. TCRdb reprocessed the immunoSEQ multiplex PCR reads with MiXCR, giving one entry per CDR3 protein. The sample shows some 220,000 distinct CDR3 sequences, approximately 95% of them seen only once. Sequenced material: CD4+ T cells from PBMCs. The receptors here all came from a human donor with multiple sclerosis.

CDR3 bases: TGTGCCAGCCAAAGACAGGGCCAATATGAGCAGTTCTTC. It codes for CASQRQGQYEQFF. The rearrangement joins TRBV7-9 to TRBJ2-1; 7 bases agree with TRBD1. Unmatched junction bases numbered 9, after V lost 8 bases and J lost 8 bases. Germline values: CDR1 SEHNR, CDR2 FQNEAQ (reference sequence). This CDR3 is 13 amino acids long.

The chain uses TRBV20-1 and TRBJ2-1; perhaps TRBD2 as D (6 bases). V lost 4 bases to trimming and J lost 6 bases, with 16 bases between them. This CDR3 has 14 residues. Germline-derived CDR1 and CDR2 are DFQATT and SNEGSKA (reference sequence). Here the CDR3 reads CSAKIAASGNEQFF. The CDR3 DNA sequence: TGCAGTGCTAAAATAGCGGCATCGGGCAATGAGCAGTTCTTC.

The chain uses TRBV20-1 and TRBJ2-7; a weak D match, TRBD2 (5 bases). The CDR3 covers 12 residues. V was cut by 6 bases and J by 3 bases, with 12 bases left in between. From germline, CDR1 is DFQATT and CDR2 SNEGSKA (reference sequence). The CDR3 DNA is TGCAGTGCCCCGACGGGGAGCTACGAGCAGTACTTC. As protein: CSAPTGSYEQYF.

The chain carries TRBV5-1 and TRBJ2-1, with 12 bases lining up with TRBD2. Germline V lookup: CDR1 SGHRS, CDR2 YFSETQ. The CDR3 covers 16 residues. The J segment lost 4 bases and the V segment lost 2 bases, leaving 4 bases of the junction unmatched. DNA of the CDR3: TGCGCCAGCAGCTTAGGGACTAGCGGGTTATACAATGAGCAGTTCTTC. This gives the protein CASSLGTSGLYNEQFF.

The J gene is TRBJ2-5, the V gene TRBV18, with D tentatively TRBD1 or TRBD2 (6 bases each). V was shortened by 2 bases and J by 5 bases, with 15 bases between the two germline ends. Germline loops: CDR1 KGHSH, CDR2 LQKENI. The CDR3 loop spans 15 amino acids. The CDR3 protein is CASSPKRGESETQYF. The CDR3 nucleotides are TGTGCCAGCTCACCAAAAAGGGGGGAATCGGAGACCCAGTACTTC.

V usage is TRBV29-1 and J usage is TRBJ2-3, with 7 bases that match TRBD1. Germline V gene sequence: CDR1 SQVTM, CDR2 ANQGSEA. J was trimmed by 3 bases and V by 5 bases; bases with no gene match: 2. This CDR3 contains 12 residues. CDR3 DNA sequence: TGCAGCGTTTGGGACAGAACAGATACGCAGTATTTT. Its protein is CSVWDRTDTQYF.

The chain combines TRBV29-1 with TRBJ2-1; tentatively, D is TRBD2 (7 bases). The ends were cut back, 8 bases at V and 5 bases at J, with 19 bases in the middle. Germline CDR1 reads SQVTM; CDR2 reads ANQGSEA. The CDR3 has 14 residues. The CDR3 spells CSSLLGGRHNEQFF. Written as DNA, the CDR3 is TGCAGCTCTTTGCTGGGGGGGCGACACAATGAGCAGTTCTTC.

V gene TRBV28 combines with J gene TRBJ2-6; D ambiguous. With 5 bases removed from V and 4 bases from J, the gap between germline ends came to 12 bases. The germline V gene has CDR1 MDHEN and CDR2 SYDVKM. The CDR3 runs 15 residues. CDR3 amino acids: CASSRPLPGANVLTF. The CDR3 nucleotides read TGTGCCAGCAGTCGTCCGCTCCCCGGGGCCAACGTCCTGACTTTC.

This chain joins TRBV5-1 and TRBJ2-3, with D unresolved. CDR3 length equals 13 residues. The germline V and J ends were trimmed by 2 bases and 4 bases, with 8 bases remaining between them. Germline loops: CDR1 SGHRS, CDR2 YFSETQ. CDR3 bases: TGCGCCAGCAGCTTAGGTGCCCCAGATACGCAGTATTTT. Translated: CASSLGAPDTQYF.

The gene calls are TRBV20-1 and TRBJ1-1; TRBD1 agrees at 10 bases. This CDR3 contains 13 residues. CDR1 is DFQATT, CDR2 SNEGSKA, per germline (reference sequence). J was trimmed by 4 bases and V by 6 bases; bases with no gene match: 5. The chain's CDR3 is CSARTGGVTEAFF. CDR3 bases: TGCAGTGCCCGGACAGGGGGAGTCACTGAAGCTTTCTTT.

This chain uses TRBV2 with TRBJ2-4; D is unclear. The CDR3 length is 13 residues. In germline, CDR1 is SNHLY, CDR2 FYNNEI. Between the trimmed V and J ends, which lost 8 bases and 7 bases, there was a span of 15 bases. The CDR3 protein is CASQSAGVNIQYF. The CDR3 nucleotides are TGTGCCAGCCAATCGGCAGGCGTCAACATTCAGTACTTC. Using reference TRBV2 and TRBJ2-4 for the parts outside the CDR3, the full variable domain is EPEVTQTPSHQVTQMGQEVILRCVPISNHLYFYWYRQILGQKVEFLVSFYNNEISEKSEIFDDQFSVERPDGSNFTLKIRSTKLEDSAMYFCASQSAGVNIQYFGAGTRLSVL.

V usage is TRBV29-1 and J usage is TRBJ2-3; 12 nucleotides agree with TRBD2. This CDR3 contains 16 residues. V dropped 6 bases and J dropped 6; count of bases not matched to a gene: 13. Germline CDR1 is SQVTM and CDR2 is ANQGSEA. CDR3 nucleotides: TGCAGCGTCTTGCACCGACTAGCGGGAGTGACTGATACGCAGTATTTT. The encoded protein is CSVLHRLAGVTDTQYF.

V gene TRBV20-1 combines with J gene TRBJ2-5, with D unresolved. V was trimmed by 2 bases and J by 0 bases, leaving 4 bases between them. The CDR3 has 12 amino acids. The germline gives CDR1 DFQATT, CDR2 SNEGSKA (reference sequence). The CDR3 loop reads CSARIYQETQYF. In DNA form, the CDR3 reads TGCAGTGCTAGAATCTACCAAGAGACCCAGTACTTC.

The V and J genes are TRBV12-3 or TRBV12-4 and TRBJ2-4; 10 positions agree with TRBD2. The V segment lost 2 bases and the J segment 0 bases; nucleotides outside the gene matches: 4. The CDR3 length is 17 residues. The CDR3 DNA reads as TGTGCCAGCAGTTTACTAGCGGGAGTTGAAGCCAAAAACATTCAGTACTTC. Translation: CASSLLAGVEAKNIQYF.

V and J are TRBV29-1 and TRBJ2-6; the D is unclear. The CDR3 sequence is 12 residues long. V was clipped by 6 bases and J by 4 bases, with 7 bases between them. CDR1 is SQVTM and CDR2 is ANQGSEA in the germline V gene. CDR3 nucleotides: TGCAGCGTCGCAATGGGGGCCAACGTCCTGACTTTC. Amino acids: CSVAMGANVLTF.

The chain has TRBV9 and TRBJ1-2, with 7 bases identical to TRBD1. Germline V gene data show CDR1 as SGDLS and CDR2 as YYNGEE. The CDR3 contains 14 residues. J lost 8 bases, V lost 0 bases, and 7 bases had no gene match. CDR3 sequence reads: CASSVDEGAIGYTF. CDR3 sequence (DNA): TGTGCCAGCAGCGTAGATGAGGGGGCGATCGGCTACACCTTC.